This TCR beta chain was sequenced in a study of human T cells and chemical hapten exposure. About the research overall: Per-sample variation in TCR yield stemmed mainly from small pooled library volume differences.

Library preparation tagged each individual cDNA molecule with a unique molecular identifier. In TCRdb, the RACE reads were re-called with MiXCR into one record per CDR3 protein. The repertoire includes 65,000 to 80,000 distinct CDR3 sequences, 8.6% of them detected once, and roughly 1.4% sits in the top ten. Specified time point: healthy volunteer bleed at 6 weeks. The total RNA was obtained from whole blood that was not fractionated. Deletions cut 2 bases from V and 1 base from J, with 16 bases between. The germline V gene has CDR1 KGHDR and CDR2 SFDVKD. CDR3 length: 17 residues. This clonotype was counted at least ten times. As yet, its antigen is unknown. Broader study findings: Following DPC sensitization, TCRs present above 1 in 1000 frequency showed no change.

Sequencing input: whole blood. This TCR came from a male donor in good health. Some clones in this sample may be carry-over from other donors' samples. This chain links TRBV24-1 with TRBJ2-5, with D hard to call. CDR3 DNA: TGTGCCACCAGTGATTCCTCCGGGTCCTGGGGCCAAGAGACCCAGTACTTC. Protein sequence: CATSDSSGSWGQETQYF.